Listed below are T cell receptor beta chains from one sample, sequenced in a study of glioma-infiltrating T cells after dendritic cell vaccination. Only in-frame clones appear in the TCRdb table, and some are missing; sequencing was by immunoSEQ multiplex PCR. The sample comprises approximately 91,000 clones, more than 80% of which are singletons, and over 2% rests with the top ten. The specimen comprised blood, sampled after dendritic cell vaccination. The receptors derive from a human donor with glioblastoma. The CDR3 runs from the conserved cysteine through the conserved F or W. The D gene is left open where the match is weak. Clone size is given for some rows only: seen once, a few or many times, or a class if the clone is expanded.

NA	NA	TRBJ2-7	TRBV9	CASSTGNSEQYF	TGTGCCAGCAGTACCGGGAATTCCGAGCAGTACTTC
NA	NA	TRBJ1-2	TRBV7-9	CASSSPGSQGYTF	TGTGCCAGCAGCTCCCCCGGGAGCCAAGGCTACACCTTC
NA	TRBD2	TRBJ2-2	TRBV5-4	CASTVGLAGGRSTGELFF	TGTGCCAGCACCGTCGGACTAGCGGGGGGGCGGTCCACCGGGGAGCTGTTTTTT
NA	TRBD1	TRBJ2-7	TRBV10-3	CAIKDREDSYEQYF	TGTGCCATCAAGGACAGGGAGGATTCCTACGAGCAGTACTTC
few	NA	TRBJ2-7	TRBV21-1	CASSPESYEQYF	TGTGCCAGCAGCCCGGAGAGCTACGAGCAGTACTTC
NA	TRBD1	TRBJ1-6	TRBV5-1	CASSFYSGQGNSPLHF	TGCGCCAGCAGCTTCTATTCGGGACAGGGTAATTCACCCCTCCACTTT
NA	TRBD2	TRBJ2-1	TRBV6-1	CASSEGGLAGDEQFF	TGTGCCAGCAGTGAAGGAGGACTAGCGGGAGATGAGCAGTTCTTC
NA	NA	TRBJ2-1	TRBV12-5	CASGLEAGSSQFF	TGTGCTAGTGGTTTGGAAGCCGGGTCCAGCCAGTTCTTC
NA	NA	TRBJ1-5	TRBV6-5	CASSYTPGQPQHF	TGTGCCAGCAGTTACACTCCGGGGCAGCCCCAGCATTTT
NA	TRBD2	TRBJ2-5	TRBV19	CASRGLATQETQYF	TGTGCCAGTAGAGGACTAGCCACCCAAGAGACCCAGTACTTC
NA	TRBD2	TRBJ2-2	TRBV5-1	CASRSGLAGGGELFF	TGCGCCAGCAGATCTGGACTAGCGGGAGGCGGGGAGCTGTTTTTT
NA	NA	TRBJ1-5	TRBV28	CASSAPRGGDLTIDQPQHF	TGTGCCAGCAGTGCTCCCCGGGGAGGCGACTTAACCATTGATCAGCCCCAGCATTTT